In its sample, the clone carrying this T cell receptor (beta chain) was seen a few times. The antigen is not known. The data derive from a study of early T cells in non-severe SARS-CoV-2 infection. In the study overall: With bulk RNA from unsorted whole blood as input, sequencing yielded unpaired chains.

In the library, individual cDNA molecules carried attached unique molecular identifiers. From the 5' RACE reads, TCRdb called clonotypes with MiXCR, one entry per CDR3 protein. The sample has some 26,000 distinct CDR3 sequences; roughly 4.2% are singletons. Study-level points and caveats: Anti-spike CD8 specificities were favored by VDJdb matching, whose results missed private and CD4 specificities.

Looked up from germline, CDR1 is WSHSY and CDR2 is SAAADI. With 0 bases clipped from V and 12 bases from J, the junction kept 8 bases outside the gene matches. This CDR3 has 15 residues. The chain links TRBV10-2 to TRBJ1-6; 7 nucleotides align to TRBD1. The receptor comes from an adult who was a healthcare worker with PCR-confirmed SARS-CoV-2 infection or an uninfected control (not recorded which). Material: whole blood. CDR3 DNA sequence: TGCGCCAGCAGTGAGTCGACAGGGATGGGGGAACCCCTCCACTTT. It codes for CASSESTGMGEPLHF.